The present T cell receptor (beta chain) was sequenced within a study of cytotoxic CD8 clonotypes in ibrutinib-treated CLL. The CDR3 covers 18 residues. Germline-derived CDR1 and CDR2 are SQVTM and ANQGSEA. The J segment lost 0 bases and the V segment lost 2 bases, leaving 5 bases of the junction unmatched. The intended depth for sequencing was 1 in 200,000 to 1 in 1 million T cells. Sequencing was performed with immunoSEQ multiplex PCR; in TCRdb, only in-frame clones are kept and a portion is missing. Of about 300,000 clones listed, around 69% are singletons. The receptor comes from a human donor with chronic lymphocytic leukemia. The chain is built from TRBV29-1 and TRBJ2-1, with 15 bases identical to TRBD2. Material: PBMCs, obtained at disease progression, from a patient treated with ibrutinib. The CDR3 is CSVERGLAGGFSYNEQFF. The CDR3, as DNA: TGCAGCGTTGAAAGGGGACTAGCGGGAGGTTTCTCCTACAATGAGCAGTTCTTC.